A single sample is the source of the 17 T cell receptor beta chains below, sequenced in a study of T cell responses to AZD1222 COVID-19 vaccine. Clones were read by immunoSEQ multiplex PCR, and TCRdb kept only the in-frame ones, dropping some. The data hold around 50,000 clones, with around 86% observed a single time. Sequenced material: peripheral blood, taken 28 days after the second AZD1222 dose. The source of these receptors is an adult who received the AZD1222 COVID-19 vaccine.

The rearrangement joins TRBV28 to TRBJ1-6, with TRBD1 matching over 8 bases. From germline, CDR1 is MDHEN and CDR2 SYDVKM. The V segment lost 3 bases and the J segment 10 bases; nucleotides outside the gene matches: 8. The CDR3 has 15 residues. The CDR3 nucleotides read TGTGCCAGCAGTTTGCGTGACAGGGGAGGATCACCCCTCCACTTT. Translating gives CASSLRDRGGSPLHF.

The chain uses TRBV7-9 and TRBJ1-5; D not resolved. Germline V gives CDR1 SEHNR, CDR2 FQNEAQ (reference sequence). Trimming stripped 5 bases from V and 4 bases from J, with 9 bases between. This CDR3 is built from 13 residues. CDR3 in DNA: TGTGCCAGCAGCAATAGGGAAAATCAGCCCCAGCATTTT. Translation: CASSNRENQPQHF. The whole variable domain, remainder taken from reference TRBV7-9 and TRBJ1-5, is DTGVSQNPRHKITKRGQNVTFRCDPISEHNRLYWYRQTLGQGPEFLTYFQNEAQLEKSRLLSDRFSAERPKGSFSTLEIQRTEQGDSAMYLCASSNRENQPQHFGDGTRLSIL.

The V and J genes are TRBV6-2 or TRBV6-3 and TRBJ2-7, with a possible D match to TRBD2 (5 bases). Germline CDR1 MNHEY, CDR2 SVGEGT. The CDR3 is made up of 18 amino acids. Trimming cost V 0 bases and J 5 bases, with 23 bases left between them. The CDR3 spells CASSYSRRRRPNANEQYF. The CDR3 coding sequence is TGTGCCAGCAGTTACTCAAGGAGGAGGAGGCCAAACGCCAACGAGCAGTACTTC.

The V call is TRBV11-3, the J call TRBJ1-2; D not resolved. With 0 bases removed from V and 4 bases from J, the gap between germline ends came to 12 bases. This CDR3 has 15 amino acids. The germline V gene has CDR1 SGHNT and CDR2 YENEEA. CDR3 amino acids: CASSLEFESGYGYTF. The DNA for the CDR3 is TGTGCCAGCAGCTTAGAATTCGAATCGGGCTATGGCTACACCTTC.

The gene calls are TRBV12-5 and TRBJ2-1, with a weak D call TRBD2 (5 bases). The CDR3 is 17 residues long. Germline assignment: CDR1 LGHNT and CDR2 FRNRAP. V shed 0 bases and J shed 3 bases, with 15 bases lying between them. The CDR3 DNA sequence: TGTGCTAGTGGTTTGGTAGCAACTAGTACAAGCTACAATGAGCAGTTCTTC. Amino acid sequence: CASGLVATSTSYNEQFF. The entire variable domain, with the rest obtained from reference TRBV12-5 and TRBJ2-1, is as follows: DARVTQTPRHKVTEMGQEVTMRCQPILGHNTVFWYRQTMMQGLELLAYFRNRAPLDDSGMPKDRFSAEMPDATLATLKIQPSEPRDSAVYFCASGLVATSTSYNEQFFGPGTRLTVL.

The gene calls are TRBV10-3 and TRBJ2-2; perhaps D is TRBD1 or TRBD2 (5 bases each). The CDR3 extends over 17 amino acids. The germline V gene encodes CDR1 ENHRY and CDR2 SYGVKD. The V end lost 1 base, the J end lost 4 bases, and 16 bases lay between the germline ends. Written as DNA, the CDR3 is TGTGCCATCAGTGAGTGGGTGAGGGGCGATTCCACCGGGGAGCTGTTTTTT. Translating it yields CAISEWVRGDSTGELFF.

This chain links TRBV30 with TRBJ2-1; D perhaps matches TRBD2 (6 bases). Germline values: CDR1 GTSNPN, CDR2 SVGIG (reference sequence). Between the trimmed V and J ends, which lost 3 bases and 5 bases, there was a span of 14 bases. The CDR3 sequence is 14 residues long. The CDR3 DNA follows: TGTGCCTGGAGCCTAGCGCCGGTTGACAATGAGCAGTTCTTC. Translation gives CAWSLAPVDNEQFF.

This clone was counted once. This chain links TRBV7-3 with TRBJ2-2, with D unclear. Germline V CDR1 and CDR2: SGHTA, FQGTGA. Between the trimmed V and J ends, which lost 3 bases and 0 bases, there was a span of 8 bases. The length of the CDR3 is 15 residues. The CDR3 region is CASSLSTSNTGELFF. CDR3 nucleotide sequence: TGTGCCAGCAGCTTGAGTACGTCGAACACCGGGGAGCTGTTTTTT.

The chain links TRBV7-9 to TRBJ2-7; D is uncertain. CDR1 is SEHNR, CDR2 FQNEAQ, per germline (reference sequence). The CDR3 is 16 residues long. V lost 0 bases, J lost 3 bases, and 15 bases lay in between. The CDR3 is CASSLATANNHYEQYF. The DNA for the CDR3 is TGTGCCAGCAGCTTAGCGACGGCAAACAACCACTACGAGCAGTACTTC.

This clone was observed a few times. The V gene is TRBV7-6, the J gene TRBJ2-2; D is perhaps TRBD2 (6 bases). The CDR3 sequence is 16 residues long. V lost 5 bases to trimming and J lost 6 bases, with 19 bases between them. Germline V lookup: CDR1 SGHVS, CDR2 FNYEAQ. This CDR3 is CASSGRDVRDAGELFF. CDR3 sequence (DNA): TGTGCCAGCAGCGGGCGGGATGTGAGGGATGCCGGGGAGCTGTTTTTT. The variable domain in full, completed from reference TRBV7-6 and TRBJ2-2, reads GAGVSQSPRYKVTKRGQDVALRCDPISGHVSLYWYRQALGQGPEFLTYFNYEAQQDKSGLPNDRFSAERPEGSISTLTIQRTEQRDSAMYRCASSGRDVRDAGELFFGEGSRLTVL.

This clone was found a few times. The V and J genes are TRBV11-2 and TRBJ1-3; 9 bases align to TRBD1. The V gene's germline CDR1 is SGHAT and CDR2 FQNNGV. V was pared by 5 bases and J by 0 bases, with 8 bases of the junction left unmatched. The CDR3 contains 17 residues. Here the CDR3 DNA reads TGTGCCAGCAGCACAACGGGACAGGGAACCTCTGGAAACACCATATATTTT. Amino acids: CASSTTGQGTSGNTIYF.

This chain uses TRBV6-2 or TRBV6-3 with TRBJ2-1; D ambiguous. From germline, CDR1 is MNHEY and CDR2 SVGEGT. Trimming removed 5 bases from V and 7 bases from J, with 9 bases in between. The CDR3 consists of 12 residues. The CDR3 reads CASSPQRNEQFF. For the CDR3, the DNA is TGTGCCAGCAGTCCCCAACGTAATGAGCAGTTCTTC.

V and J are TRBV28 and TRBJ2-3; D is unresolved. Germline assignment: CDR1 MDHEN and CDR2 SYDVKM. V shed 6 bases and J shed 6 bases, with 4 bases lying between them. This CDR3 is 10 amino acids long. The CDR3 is CASSRDTQYF. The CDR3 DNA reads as TGTGCCAGCAGCAGGGATACGCAGTATTTT.

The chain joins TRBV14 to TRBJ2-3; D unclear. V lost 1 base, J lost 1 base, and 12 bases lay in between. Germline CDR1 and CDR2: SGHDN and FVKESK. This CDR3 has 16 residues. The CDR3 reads CASSQGSSMGTDTQYF. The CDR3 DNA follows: TGTGCCAGCAGCCAAGGGTCTTCAATGGGCACAGATACGCAGTATTTT.

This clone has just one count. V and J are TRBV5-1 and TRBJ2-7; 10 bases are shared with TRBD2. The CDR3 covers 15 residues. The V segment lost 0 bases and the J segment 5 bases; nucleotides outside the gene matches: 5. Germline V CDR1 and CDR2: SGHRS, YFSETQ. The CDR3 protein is CASSLGLAGVNEQYF. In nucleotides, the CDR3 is TGCGCCAGCAGCTTGGGGCTAGCGGGAGTCAACGAGCAGTACTTC. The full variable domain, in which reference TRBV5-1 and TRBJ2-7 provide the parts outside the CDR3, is KAGVTQTPRYLIKTRGQQVTLSCSPISGHRSVSWYQQTPGQGLQFLFEYFSETQRNKGNFPGRFSGRQFSNSRSEMNVSTLELGDSALYLCASSLGLAGVNEQYFGPGTRLTVT.

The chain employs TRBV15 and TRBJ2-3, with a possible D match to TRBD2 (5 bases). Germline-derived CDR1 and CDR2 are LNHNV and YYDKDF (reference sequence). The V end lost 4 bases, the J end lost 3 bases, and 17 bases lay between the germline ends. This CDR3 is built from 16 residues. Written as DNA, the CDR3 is TGTGCCACCAGCATTACGTCCTTACCGGGGACAGATACGCAGTATTTT. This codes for CATSITSLPGTDTQYF.

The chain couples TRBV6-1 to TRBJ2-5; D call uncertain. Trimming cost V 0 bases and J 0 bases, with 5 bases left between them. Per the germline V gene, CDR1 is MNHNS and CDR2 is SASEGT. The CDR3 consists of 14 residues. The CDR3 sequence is CASSEAGYQETQYF. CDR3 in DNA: TGTGCCAGCAGTGAAGCGGGGTACCAAGAGACCCAGTACTTC.